This T cell receptor (beta chain) emerged from a study of OX40 agonist ivuxolimab in advanced cancers. Clones were read by immunoSEQ multiplex PCR, and TCRdb kept only the in-frame ones, dropping some. The data show about 150,000 clones, roughly 92% seen once. This CDR3 comprises 16 residues. Looked up from germline, CDR1 is MNHEY and CDR2 is SMNVEV (reference sequence). V shed 6 bases, J shed 3 bases, and the junction held 12 bases outside the gene matches. Exclusion of a patient followed from autoimmune disease history or systemic immunosuppression. Whole-study results and caveats: Partial responders receiving 0.1-3.0 mg/kg showed among the lowest clonal expansion.

Regarding this clone: Antigen unknown.

The source material was CD4+ or CD8+ T cells sorted from blood, sampled in a trial of the OX40 agonist ivuxolimab. The chain employs TRBV27 and TRBJ2-7, with 9 nucleotides matching TRBD1. The clonotype originates from an adult with an advanced solid tumor such as melanoma, head and neck, liver or kidney cancer. CDR3 nucleotides: TGTGCCAGCAGGATACGTGGGTCGGGACAGGGCTACGAGCAGTACTTC. This sequence encodes CASRIRGSGQGYEQYF.